The 20 T cell receptor beta chains reported below all come from one sample, sequenced in a study of low-dose radiotherapy and immunotherapy resistance in tumors. Stated time point: after trial treatment. Treatment defined: LDRT plus nivolumab, ipilimumab, low-dose cyclophosphamide and aspirin (RACIN trial). TCRs were put through approximately 20 PCR cycles of amplification with Phusion. A constant-region primer and the V-primer adapter served as the primer pair. TCRdb fed the reads into MiXCR, producing one record per CDR3 protein. The sample lists some 52,000 distinct CDR3 sequences, 33% seen once, with 8% to 9% in the top ten. Sequencing used PBMCs, obtained after low-dose radiotherapy plus immunotherapy. Receptor source: a male donor with rectosigmoid adenocarcinoma.

The rearrangement links TRBV11-3 to TRBJ2-5, with D possibly matching TRBD1 (6 bases). From germline, CDR1 is SGHNT and CDR2 YENEEA. CDR3 length equals 19 residues. Between the trimmed V and J ends, which lost 2 bases and 2 bases, there was a span of 24 bases. The CDR3 nucleotides are TGTGCCAGCAGCTTACGGGCAGGGGCCAGTTTAGGTGGGCAAGAGACCCAGTACTTC. Protein: CASSLRAGASLGGQETQYF.

V usage is TRBV5-6 and J usage is TRBJ1-2; 7 bases line up with TRBD1. V gave up 4 bases and J gave up 1 base; unmatched junction bases: 10. The CDR3 totals 16 residues. Germline V lookup: CDR1 SGHDT, CDR2 YYEEEE. The CDR3, as DNA: TGTGCCAGCAGCCGTGACGAGGGGGCCCTTAACTATGGCTACACCTTC. This encodes CASSRDEGALNYGYTF.

The table lists this clonotype with many counts. This sequence joins TRBV2 and TRBJ2-2; 7 bases agree with TRBD1. The CDR3 covers 15 residues. Germline trimming cut 8 bases from V and 4 bases from J; bases unmatched to any gene: 10. Germline V CDR1 and CDR2: SNHLY, FYNNEI. In nucleotides, the CDR3 is TGTGCCAGCTCATCGGACAGGACGATCACCGGGGAGCTGTTTTTT. Encoded protein: CASSSDRTITGELFF.

The chain joins TRBV28 to TRBJ2-7; the match to TRBD2 covers 7 bases. Looked up from germline, CDR1 is MDHEN and CDR2 is SYDVKM. V was clipped by 3 bases and J by 6 bases; unmatched bases: 8. This CDR3 comprises 14 residues. This CDR3 reads CASSLPSGLGEQYF. The DNA of the CDR3 is TGTGCCAGCAGTTTGCCTAGCGGTCTCGGCGAGCAGTACTTC.

The chain combines TRBV29-1 with TRBJ1-5; D uncertain. The CDR3 consists of 14 residues. The germline V and J ends were trimmed by 6 bases and 3 bases, with 15 bases remaining between them. CDR1 is SQVTM and CDR2 is ANQGSEA in the germline V gene. CDR3 residues: CSVSRAGSNQPQHF. The CDR3 DNA reads as TGCAGCGTAAGCCGAGCCGGCTCCAATCAGCCCCAGCATTTT.

Ten or more counts support this clonotype. The chain links TRBV14 to TRBJ2-1; the D gene is possibly TRBD1 (6 bases). Germline V lookup: CDR1 SGHDN, CDR2 FVKESK. The CDR3 spans 13 residues. V was trimmed by 4 bases and J by 13 bases, leaving 17 bases between them. For the CDR3, the DNA is TGTGCCAGCAGCCCGGACAGTCTTTCTTTTCAGTTCTTC. This codes for CASSPDSLSFQFF.

This clonotype has a handful of counts. The J gene is TRBJ2-6, the V gene TRBV28, with TRBD1 matching 10 bases. This CDR3 has 19 amino acids. V trimming: 2 bases; J trimming: 0 bases; junction bases outside the gene matches: 7. CDR1 is MDHEN and CDR2 is SYDVKM in the germline V gene. In nucleotides, the CDR3 is TGTGCCAGCAGTTTAGACCCCTGGACAGGGGGCTCTGGGGCCAACGTCCTGACTTTC. Translating gives CASSLDPWTGGSGANVLTF.

This clonotype was observed many times. This chain uses TRBV12-3 or TRBV12-4 with TRBJ2-2; D possibly corresponds to TRBD2 (5 bases). V was clipped by 10 bases and J by 2 bases, with 17 bases between them. The CDR3 loop spans 15 amino acids. The CDR3: CATRSGILNTGELFF. The CDR3 DNA reads as TGTGCCACTCGATCCGGGATACTTAACACCGGGGAGCTGTTTTTT.

There are many counts of this clonotype. The chain is built from TRBV20-1 and TRBJ2-1; no clear D. Germline-derived CDR1 and CDR2 are DFQATT and SNEGSKA (reference sequence). This CDR3 is built from 13 residues. V lost 4 bases and J 0 bases, leaving 7 bases between the germline ends. CDR3 loop: CSATIRSYNEQFF. As DNA, the CDR3 is TGCAGTGCTACGATACGCTCCTACAATGAGCAGTTCTTC.

This sequence joins TRBV6-5 and TRBJ2-1; unclear D gene. Trimming removed 0 bases from V and 9 bases from J, with 3 bases in between. This CDR3 region has 11 residues. Germline V gene data show CDR1 as MNHEY and CDR2 as SVGAGI. The CDR3 sequence: CASSYSGEQFF. CDR3 DNA: TGTGCCAGCAGTTACTCGGGTGAGCAGTTCTTC.

This clonotype showed up many times. The chain carries TRBV20-1 and TRBJ2-3, with TRBD2 matching over 7 bases. Trimming removed 2 bases from V and 2 bases from J; junction bases left unmatched: 16. The V gene's germline CDR1 is DFQATT and CDR2 SNEGSKA (reference sequence). The length of the CDR3 is 18 residues. The CDR3 DNA reads as TGCAGTGCTAGAAGTCCCCCTGTCCCTAGCGGAAACACAGATACGCAGTATTTT. The encoded protein is CSARSPPVPSGNTDTQYF.

To note about this clonotype: Given a far larger clone just one base away, this is likely a sequencing read error. This chain connects TRBV12-3 or TRBV12-4 to TRBJ2-1; D uncertain. Trimming left V 1 base short and J 10 bases short, with 8 bases between. The CDR3 runs to 12 residues. The DNA for the CDR3 is TGTGCCAGCAGTTTAGGTAGGGCCGAGCAGTTCTTC. It is translated as CASSLGRAEQFF.

This clonotype was observed at least ten times. The chain carries TRBV7-2 and TRBJ1-1, with D hard to call. Germline V CDR1 and CDR2: SGHTA, FQGNSA. The V end was cut by 6 bases, the J end by 4 bases, with 15 bases between. The CDR3 is 14 residues long. This CDR3 is CASRPTRTSTEAFF. The CDR3 nucleotides read TGTGCCAGCAGACCGACGCGAACTAGCACTGAAGCTTTCTTT.

In this sample, this clonotype turned up once. The chain couples TRBV5-1 to TRBJ2-1; 9 positions match TRBD2. The CDR3 is made up of 16 amino acids. Losses at the gene ends were 0 bases for V and 5 bases for J; bases not matched to a gene: 6. Germline V CDR1 and CDR2: SGHRS, YFSETQ. CDR3 DNA sequence: TGCGCCAGCAGCTTGGCTCCCCTAGCGGGGAACAATGAGCAGTTCTTC. This translates into CASSLAPLAGNNEQFF.

This clonotype showed up many times. This chain uses TRBV20-1 with TRBJ2-3, with TRBD1 matching 10 bases. Germline trimming cut 6 bases from V and 7 bases from J; bases unmatched to any gene: 10. The CDR3 is made up of 14 amino acids. Germline loops: CDR1 DFQATT, CDR2 SNEGSKA (reference sequence). DNA for the CDR3: TGCAGTGCGAGACCGGGACAGGGGAGGAATACGCAGTATTTT. It codes for CSARPGQGRNTQYF.

V is TRBV29-1 and J is TRBJ2-7; a possible D gene is TRBD2 (5 bases). CDR1 is SQVTM, CDR2 ANQGSEA, per germline. This CDR3 comprises 13 residues. V was trimmed by 2 bases and J by 0 bases, leaving 8 bases between them. The CDR3 DNA reads TGCAGCGTTGAATGGACTGGCTCCTACGAGCAGTACTTC. Amino acids: CSVEWTGSYEQYF.

The rearrangement uses TRBV5-4 and TRBJ2-5; D is ambiguous. The CDR3 is 14 residues long. Trimming removed 1 base from V and 2 bases from J, with 9 bases in between. Germline values: CDR1 SGHNT, CDR2 YYREEE (reference sequence). CDR3 nucleotides: TGTGCCAGCAGCTTGAGTCAGCAACAAGAGACCCAGTACTTC. Translating gives CASSLSQQQETQYF.

Many counts were recorded for this clonotype. V is TRBV7-3 and J is TRBJ2-1; D might be TRBD2 (6 bases). V lost 5 bases, J lost 8 bases, and 16 bases lay in between. The germline gives CDR1 SGHTA, CDR2 FQGTGA. The CDR3 length is 14 residues. The CDR3 coding sequence is TGTGCCAGCAGCCGTCTGGGGGGTAGGGATGAGCAGTTCTTC. Translating gives CASSRLGGRDEQFF.

This clonotype was recorded at least ten times. The chain employs TRBV6-2 or TRBV6-3 and TRBJ1-6; possible D gene TRBD1, 5 bases. The length of the CDR3 is 15 residues. Deletions cut 5 bases from V and 3 bases from J, with 11 bases between. Germline V gene lookup returns CDR1 MNHEY and CDR2 SVGEGT. In DNA, the CDR3 is TGTGCCAGCAGTGGAGGACAAAACTATAATTCACCCCTCCACTTT. This codes for CASSGGQNYNSPLHF.

Note on this clonotype: Only one base separates this from a far larger clonotype, so it likely reflects a read error. This sequence joins TRBV10-2 and TRBJ1-1; TRBD1 matches at 10 bases. The CDR3 is 16 residues long. V lost 6 bases, J lost 0 bases, and 7 bases stayed unmatched. Germline V lookup: CDR1 WSHSY, CDR2 SAAADI. CDR3 residues: CASSRTGGRLNTEAFF. The CDR3 nucleotides read TGCGCCAGCAGCCGGACAGGGGGACGTCTGAACACTGAAGCTTTCTTT.